These 18 T cell receptor beta chains were all obtained from the same sample, sequenced in a study of cytomegalovirus exposure and HLA in healthy donors. The PCR had 60 Vbeta and 13 Jbeta primers. Sequencing used immunoSEQ multiplex PCR; TCRdb keeps in-frame clones, though not all of them. The repertoire holds some 150,000 clones, with around 79% as singletons. Sequencing used PBMCs. These receptors all come from a man in his fifties or sixties in good health and CMV-seropositive.

This clone was seen a few times. The chain combines TRBV21-1 with TRBJ2-7; the table's D gene call, TRBD2, was not cross checked with the DNA. TRBV21-1 is shown as a pseudogene. The CDR3 is made up of 17 amino acids. In DNA form, the CDR3 reads TGTGCCAGCAGCCGACTAGCGGGACAGGTTGGAACCTACGAGCAGTACTTC. Protein sequence: CASSRLAGQVGTYEQYF.

This clone has just one count. V is TRBV18 and J is TRBJ2-7; D remains ambiguous. CDR1 is KGHSH and CDR2 is LQKENI in the germline V gene. The V gene lost 2 bases and the J gene lost 0 bases, with 8 bases spanning the gap. The CDR3 consists of 14 residues. For the CDR3, the DNA is TGTGCCAGCTCACCATCACAGAGCTCCTACGAGCAGTACTTC. The encoded protein is CASSPSQSSYEQYF.

The V call is TRBV6-1, the J call TRBJ2-7; 9 bases line up with TRBD1. CDR1 MNHNS and CDR2 SASEGT come from the germline V gene. CDR3 length: 15 amino acids. The ends lost 8 bases at V and 5 bases at J; junction bases unmatched: 13. CDR3 in DNA: TGTGCCAGCGGGGGTCTGGACAGGGGAGCTCACGAGCAGTACTTC. Residues: CASGGLDRGAHEQYF.

The CDR3 spells CASSSGTEYNEQFF. CDR3 bases: TGTGCCAGCAGTTCTGGGACAGAATACAATGAGCAGTTCTTC. The chain has TRBV6-1 and TRBJ2-1; TRBD1 matches 7 bases. The CDR3 contains 14 residues. Germline CDR1 is MNHNS and CDR2 is SASEGT. V lost 5 bases, J lost 4 bases, and 5 bases stayed unmatched.

V and J are TRBV5-1 and TRBJ2-1; 8 bases fit TRBD1. CDR1 SGHRS and CDR2 YFSETQ come from the germline V gene. Trimming cost V 5 bases and J 5 bases; bases outside gene matches: 6. CDR3 length equals 14 residues. CDR3 amino acids: CASRTTGVNNEQFF. The CDR3 DNA reads TGCGCCAGCAGGACGACAGGGGTTAACAATGAGCAGTTCTTC. Full variable domain (missing parts from reference TRBV5-1 and TRBJ2-1): KAGVTQTPRYLIKTRGQQVTLSCSPISGHRSVSWYQQTPGQGLQFLFEYFSETQRNKGNFPGRFSGRQFSNSRSEMNVSTLELGDSALYLCASRTTGVNNEQFFGPGTRLTVL.

This clone was counted ten times or more. The V call is TRBV28, the J call TRBJ1-4, with a tentative D call TRBD1 (6 bases). CDR3 length: 17 amino acids. The V gene's germline CDR1 is MDHEN and CDR2 SYDVKM. The V gene lost 1 base and the J gene lost 7 bases, with 19 bases spanning the gap. DNA for the CDR3: TGTGCCAGCAGTTTATTAGGGGGGGCACAACTAATTGAAAAACTGTTTTTT. This encodes CASSLLGGAQLIEKLFF.

The chain carries TRBV27 and TRBJ1-1; D perhaps matches TRBD1 (5 bases). Looked up from germline, CDR1 is MNHEY and CDR2 is SMNVEV (reference sequence). V was trimmed by 7 bases and J by 4 bases, leaving 22 bases between them. This CDR3 is built from 16 residues. The CDR3 reads CASTGRGRRAGTEAFF. CDR3 nucleotides: TGTGCCAGCACCGGACGGGGGAGGCGGGCCGGCACTGAAGCTTTCTTT.

A remark on this clone: The junction does not match germline at one end; this may be a read error. The chain combines TRBV7-6 with TRBJ1-2; maybe TRBD1 (5 bases). CDR1 is SGHVS, CDR2 FNYEAQ, per germline. The CDR3 is 16 residues long. This CDR3 reads CASSLEAQGGYYGFTF. In nucleotides, the CDR3 is TGTGCCAGCAGCTTAGAGGCCCAGGGAGGGTACTATGGCTTCACTTTC.

This chain joins TRBV25-1 and TRBJ2-7; TRBD1 agrees at 10 bases. The germline gives CDR1 MGHDK, CDR2 SYGVNS. The CDR3 contains 14 residues. Losses at the gene ends were 4 bases for V and 3 bases for J; bases not matched to a gene: 3. DNA of the CDR3: TGTGCCAGCAGTGTGCGGGACAGGGGCTACGAGCAGTACTTC. This translates into CASSVRDRGYEQYF.

The CDR3 here is CASSARPTGELFF. For the CDR3, the DNA is TGTGCCAGCAGCGCCAGGCCCACCGGGGAGCTGTTTTTT. J is TRBJ2-2 and V is TRBV9; D is undetermined. From germline, CDR1 is SGDLS and CDR2 YYNGEE. The CDR3 is made up of 13 amino acids. V lost 3 bases to trimming and J lost 4 bases, with 7 bases between them.

The genes are TRBV15 and TRBJ2-7, with 8 bases lining up with TRBD1. CDR1 and CDR2 (germline): LNHNV, YYDKDF (reference sequence). CDR3 length: 16 residues. The V segment lost 3 bases and the J segment 3 bases; nucleotides outside the gene matches: 10. CDR3 amino acids: CATSSNFGQGYYEQYF. The CDR3 DNA reads TGTGCCACCAGCAGTAACTTCGGACAGGGATACTACGAGCAGTACTTC.

This rearrangement joins TRBV19 to TRBJ1-5; possible D gene TRBD1, 5 bases. V lost 1 base to trimming and J lost 3 bases, with 13 bases between them. CDR3 length equals 16 residues. Germline CDR1 is LNHDA and CDR2 is SQIVND (reference sequence). The CDR3 reads CASSIATKGYNQPQHF. CDR3 in DNA: TGTGCCAGTAGTATAGCCACTAAGGGGTACAATCAGCCCCAGCATTTT.

This chain uses TRBV15 with TRBJ1-1; perhaps TRBD1 as D (6 bases). The germline V gene encodes CDR1 LNHNV and CDR2 YYDKDF (reference sequence). The CDR3 length is 15 residues. V gave up 3 bases and J gave up 2 bases, with 13 bases separating them. Here the CDR3 reads CATSRDRGINTEAFF. CDR3 DNA: TGTGCCACCAGCAGGGACAGAGGAATAAACACTGAAGCTTTCTTT.

The chain has TRBV6-6 and TRBJ2-7, with a possible D match to TRBD2 (6 bases). Per germline, CDR1 MNHNY and CDR2 SVGAGI (reference sequence). The CDR3 covers 14 residues. Trimming took 2 bases from V and 1 from J, leaving 9 bases between them. CDR3 amino acids: CASSYSSGSYEQYF. CDR3 nucleotides: TGTGCCAGCAGTTACAGCAGCGGGTCCTACGAGCAGTACTTC.

The chain has TRBV11-2 and TRBJ2-1; TRBD2 agrees at 11 bases. This CDR3 region has 17 residues. Germline V gene data show CDR1 as SGHAT and CDR2 as FQNNGV. V lost 5 bases, J lost 1 base, and 7 bases stayed unmatched. DNA for the CDR3: TGTGCCAGCAGCCATCGACTAGCGGGACTTTCCTACAATGAGCAGTTCTTC. This codes for CASSHRLAGLSYNEQFF.

The chain recombines TRBV6-5 with TRBJ1-2; D not resolved. CDR3 length: 13 residues. Germline V lookup: CDR1 MNHEY, CDR2 SVGAGI. Deletions cut 7 bases from V and 2 bases from J, with 11 bases between. CDR3 loop: CASTPAENYGYTF. CDR3 DNA sequence: TGTGCCAGCACCCCCGCGGAGAACTATGGCTACACCTTC.

The sample holds a few counts of this clone. The chain recombines TRBV4-1 with TRBJ1-2, with D unclear. Deletions cut 4 bases from V and 8 bases from J, with 14 bases between. The V gene's germline CDR1 is MGHRA and CDR2 YSYEKL. The CDR3 totals 13 residues. The CDR3 loop reads CASSLGRERGYTF. In DNA, the CDR3 is TGCGCCAGCAGCCTGGGGAGGGAACGAGGCTACACCTTC.

This chain connects TRBV5-6 to TRBJ2-2; D unclear. Trimming shortened V by 0 bases and J by 8 bases, and 11 bases separated the two germline ends. This CDR3 is built from 14 residues. The V gene's germline CDR1 is SGHDT and CDR2 YYEEEE. In DNA form, the CDR3 reads TGTGCCAGCAGCTTGGGTCCTGCCAGGGGGGAGCTGTTTTTT. Protein: CASSLGPARGELFF.